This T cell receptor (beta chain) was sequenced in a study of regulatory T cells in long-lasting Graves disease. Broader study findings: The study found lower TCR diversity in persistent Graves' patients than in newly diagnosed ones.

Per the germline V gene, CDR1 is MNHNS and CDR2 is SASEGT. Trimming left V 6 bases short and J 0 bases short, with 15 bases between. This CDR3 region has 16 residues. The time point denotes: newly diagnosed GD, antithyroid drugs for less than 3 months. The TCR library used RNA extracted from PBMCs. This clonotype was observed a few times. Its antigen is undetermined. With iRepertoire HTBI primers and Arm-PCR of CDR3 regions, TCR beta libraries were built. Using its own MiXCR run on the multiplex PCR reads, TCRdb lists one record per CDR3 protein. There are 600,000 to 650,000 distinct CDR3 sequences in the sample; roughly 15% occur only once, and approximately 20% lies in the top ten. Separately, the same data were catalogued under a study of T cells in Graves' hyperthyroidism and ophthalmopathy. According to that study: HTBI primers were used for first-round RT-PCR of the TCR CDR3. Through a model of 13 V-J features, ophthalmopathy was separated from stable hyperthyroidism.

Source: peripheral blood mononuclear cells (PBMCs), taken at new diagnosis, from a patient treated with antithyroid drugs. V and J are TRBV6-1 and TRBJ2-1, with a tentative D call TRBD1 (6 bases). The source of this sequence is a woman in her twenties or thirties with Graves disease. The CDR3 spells CASRGTLLSSYNEQFF. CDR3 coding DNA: TGTGCCAGCAGGGGGACATTGCTGAGCTCCTACAATGAGCAGTTCTTC.